Each of the 29 T cell receptor beta chains below was sequenced from the same sample in a study of long-term antiretroviral therapy in people with HIV. It was version v3.0 of the immunoSEQ assay that was run at survey level. Profiled with immunoSEQ multiplex PCR; TCRdb holds only in-frame clones, not every one. In the table there are around 15,000 clones, roughly 75% of which are singletons. The source material was unsorted PBMCs, sampled 1.5 years before starting antiretroviral therapy. All receptors come from a woman aged 45 to 65 with HIV.

This chain joins TRBV6-6 and TRBJ2-3; no clear D gene. This CDR3 spans 14 amino acids. V shed 2 bases and J shed 2 bases, with 8 bases lying between them. CDR1 is MNHNY and CDR2 is SVGAGI in the germline V gene (reference sequence). CDR3 residues: CASSYTGHTDTQYF. As DNA, the CDR3 is TGTGCCAGCAGTTACACCGGGCACACAGATACGCAGTATTTT.

The genes are TRBV30 and TRBJ2-5, with 9 nucleotides matching TRBD2. V lost 3 bases to trimming and J lost 5 bases; unmatched junction nucleotides: 10. CDR1 is GTSNPN and CDR2 is SVGIG in the germline V gene (reference sequence). This CDR3 region has 15 residues. CDR3 bases: TGTGCCTGGAGGCCTCTAGCGGGGTCAAGGGAGACCCAGTACTTC. Translation: CAWRPLAGSRETQYF.

The genes are TRBV5-6 and TRBJ2-7, with a tentative D call TRBD1 (7 bases). This CDR3 region has 17 residues. Germline CDR1 and CDR2: SGHDT and YYEEEE. V was pared by 4 bases and J by 5 bases, with 25 bases between. The CDR3 sequence: CASSGVHLDREDDEQYV. The CDR3 nucleotides are TGTGCCAGCAGCGGGGTGCACCTCGACAGGGAGGATGACGAGCAGTACGTC.

The CDR3 DNA reads as TGTGCCAGCAGTCTAGAGTTTACCGGGGAGCTGTTTTTT. This gives the protein CASSLEFTGELFF. The chain joins TRBV2 to TRBJ2-2; D gene uncertain. Trimming shortened V by 5 bases and J by 5 bases, and 9 bases separated the two germline ends. The CDR3 length is 13 residues. Per germline, CDR1 SNHLY and CDR2 FYNNEI. The whole variable domain, remainder taken from reference TRBV2 and TRBJ2-2, is EPEVTQTPSHQVTQMGQEVILRCVPISNHLYFYWYRQILGQKVEFLVSFYNNEISEKSEIFDDQFSVERPDGSNFTLKIRSTKLEDSAMYFCASSLEFTGELFFGEGSRLTVL.

This chain uses TRBV9 with TRBJ1-4, with D unresolved. The V end lost 4 bases, the J end lost 5 bases, and 12 bases lay between the germline ends. This CDR3 is built from 14 residues. Germline CDR1 reads SGDLS; CDR2 reads YYNGEE. The CDR3 coding sequence is TGTGCCAGCAGCCCGTGGGCAGAGAATGAAAAACTGTTTTTT. It codes for CASSPWAENEKLFF.

The chain uses TRBV9 and TRBJ2-3; TRBD2 matches at 9 bases. The V gene end was trimmed by 0 bases and the J gene end by 1 base; junction bases not matched to a gene: 0. Germline V gene data show CDR1 as SGDLS and CDR2 as YYNGEE. This CDR3 has 15 amino acids. CDR3 DNA: TGTGCCAGCAGCGTAGGACTAGCGGGCACAGATACGCAGTATTTT. It yields the protein CASSVGLAGTDTQYF.

The chain carries TRBV9 and TRBJ1-3; 11 positions agree with TRBD1. The CDR3 contains 16 residues. Germline trimming cut 1 base from V and 3 bases from J; bases unmatched to any gene: 3. Germline lookup yields CDR1 SGDLS and CDR2 YYNGEE. The DNA for the CDR3 is TGTGCCAGCAGCGTACAGGACAGGGGGCTTGGAAACACCATATATTTT. Its translation is CASSVQDRGLGNTIYF.

This clone appeared a single time. The chain joins TRBV5-6 to TRBJ2-5, with D unresolved. Germline lookup yields CDR1 SGHDT and CDR2 YYEEEE. Trimming removed 5 bases from V and 3 bases from J, with 14 bases in between. The CDR3 extends over 14 amino acids. CDR3 residues: CASRNTRLKETQYF. CDR3 nucleotide sequence: TGTGCCAGCAGGAATACGAGGTTGAAAGAGACCCAGTACTTC.

The chain employs TRBV7-9 and TRBJ1-4, with D maybe TRBD1 (6 bases). The germline V gene has CDR1 SEHNR and CDR2 FQNEAQ (reference sequence). The CDR3 spans 15 residues. Trimming stripped 0 bases from V and 7 bases from J, with 12 bases between. In DNA, the CDR3 is TGTGCCAGCAGCTTAGCCAGGGGAGGAATTGAAAAACTGTTTTTT. Its protein product is CASSLARGGIEKLFF.

This clone has only one observation. The chain combines TRBV5-4 with TRBJ1-1; D gene ambiguous. CDR3 length: 12 residues. V lost 5 bases and J lost 8, with 13 bases in between. Germline V gene lookup returns CDR1 SGHNT and CDR2 YYREEE (reference sequence). The CDR3 DNA follows: TGTGCCAGCAGACTAGACCTTACAGAAGCTTTCTTT. Translating it yields CASRLDLTEAFF.

This clone was detected only once. V usage is TRBV13 and J usage is TRBJ2-7; D is uncertain. V was clipped by 4 bases and J by 5 bases, with 21 bases between them. This CDR3 is 16 amino acids long. Per germline, CDR1 PRHDT and CDR2 FYEKMQ (reference sequence). This CDR3 is CASSSRPAAGRNEQYF. CDR3 in DNA: TGTGCCAGCAGCTCAAGGCCCGCCGCAGGAAGGAACGAGCAGTACTTC.

V is TRBV5-6 and J is TRBJ2-5; D is perhaps TRBD2 (5 bases). V was trimmed by 5 bases and J by 2 bases, leaving 16 bases between them. This CDR3 has 15 residues. CDR1 SGHDT and CDR2 YYEEEE come from the germline V gene. The chain's CDR3 is CASSPGEAPQETQYF. The CDR3 region has the DNA TGTGCCAGCAGTCCCGGGGAAGCCCCACAAGAGACCCAGTACTTC.

Of note for this clone: One end of the junction does not line up with germline, which may come from a read error. This chain uses TRBV5-8 with TRBJ1-2, with 9 positions matching TRBD1. This CDR3 has 14 amino acids. CDR1 SGHTS and CDR2 YDEGEE come from the germline V gene. CDR3 sequence reads: CASSPTGGLQGYIF. CDR3 coding DNA: TGTGCCAGCAGCCCGACAGGGGGTCTCCAGGGCTACATCTTC.

The chain links TRBV19 to TRBJ2-3, with TRBD1 matching 9 bases. Unmatched junction bases numbered 8, after V lost 5 bases and J lost 2 bases. The germline V gene has CDR1 LNHDA and CDR2 SQIVND (reference sequence). This CDR3 contains 16 residues. CDR3 in amino acids: CASSGGTGLFTDTQYF. CDR3 sequence (DNA): TGTGCCAGTAGTGGGGGGACAGGGCTTTTCACAGATACGCAGTATTTT.

V gene TRBV30 combines with J gene TRBJ1-2; no definite D call. The V end was cut by 4 bases, the J end by 4 bases, with 16 bases between. This CDR3 is 14 amino acids long. Germline assignment: CDR1 GTSNPN and CDR2 SVGIG (reference sequence). As DNA, the CDR3 is TGTGCCTGGACCTACCGGGGATATGGCTATGGCTACACCTTC. As protein: CAWTYRGYGYGYTF.

This clone was found once. The chain employs TRBV5-6 and TRBJ1-4, with D maybe TRBD1 (6 bases). The CDR3 has 15 residues. Trimming removed 2 bases from V and 8 bases from J, with 16 bases in between. Per germline, CDR1 SGHDT and CDR2 YYEEEE. For the CDR3, the DNA is TGTGCCAGCAGCTTTGGACAGCCTCTGGAGGAAAAACTGTTTTTT. Translated: CASSFGQPLEEKLFF.

This clone was recorded a few times. The chain recombines TRBV9 with TRBJ2-2; 9 nucleotides match TRBD1. The CDR3 length is 15 residues. CDR1 and CDR2 (germline): SGDLS, YYNGEE. Trimming removed 3 bases from V and 7 bases from J; junction bases left unmatched: 7. The CDR3: CASSGTQGASGELFF. The CDR3 region has the DNA TGTGCCAGCAGCGGGACACAGGGGGCTAGCGGGGAGCTGTTTTTT.

In its sample, this clone was seen once. The chain has TRBV5-6 and TRBJ1-2; no clear D. The V end was cut by 0 bases, the J end by 6 bases, with 9 bases between. Germline assignment: CDR1 SGHDT and CDR2 YYEEEE. The CDR3 totals 13 residues. DNA of the CDR3: TGTGCCAGCAGCTTGGCGTTGGCTCATGGCTACACCTTC. This translates into CASSLALAHGYTF.

The chain uses TRBV6-1 and TRBJ1-1; 7 bases align to TRBD1. Germline V lookup: CDR1 MNHNS, CDR2 SASEGT. The CDR3 spans 15 residues. With 9 bases clipped from V and 1 base from J, the junction kept 11 bases outside the gene matches. In DNA form, the CDR3 reads TGTGCCAGTCTGACAGGGTCGGCGCAGAACACTGAAGCTTTCTTT. Its protein product is CASLTGSAQNTEAFF.

The chain employs TRBV6-4 and TRBJ2-2; D remains unclear. The CDR3 spans 14 residues. CDR1 and CDR2 from the germline V gene are MRHNA and SNTAGT. With 4 bases removed from V and 2 bases from J, the gap between germline ends came to 8 bases. CDR3 nucleotide sequence: TGTGCCAGCAGTGCAAGGCAAAACACCGGGGAGCTGTTTTTT. This sequence encodes CASSARQNTGELFF.

The V gene is TRBV6-5, the J gene TRBJ2-4; 7 nucleotides line up with TRBD2. CDR3 length equals 16 residues. Losses at the gene ends were 2 bases for V and 1 base for J; bases not matched to a gene: 5. Germline V gene lookup returns CDR1 MNHEY and CDR2 SVGAGI. For the CDR3, the DNA is TGTGCCAGCAGTTACGGTCGGGGGGTGGCCAAAAACATTCAGTACTTC. Amino acids: CASSYGRGVAKNIQYF.

This clone was seen a few times. The V call is TRBV19, the J call TRBJ1-2, with D hard to call. V was cut by 6 bases and J by 8 bases, with 19 bases left in between. The CDR3 is 14 residues long. Germline CDR1 is LNHDA and CDR2 is SQIVND (reference sequence). The CDR3 loop reads CASSKTTPGRGYTF. The CDR3, as DNA: TGTGCCAGTAGCAAGACCACCCCTGGGAGAGGCTACACCTTC.

The chain links TRBV27 to TRBJ1-2; a possible D gene is TRBD1 (6 bases). The CDR3 has 13 amino acids. Germline-derived CDR1 and CDR2 are MNHEY and SMNVEV (reference sequence). V was clipped by 5 bases and J by 3 bases, with 10 bases between them. The CDR3 sequence is CASSMDSHYGYTF. In nucleotides, the CDR3 is TGTGCCAGCAGTATGGACAGTCACTATGGCTACACCTTC.

The J gene is TRBJ2-7, the V gene TRBV25-1; unclear D gene. Germline-derived CDR1 and CDR2 are MGHDK and SYGVNS. Trimming removed 6 bases from V and 1 base from J, with 7 bases in between. CDR3 length: 12 amino acids. The CDR3 region is CASRGLSYEQYF. CDR3 DNA sequence: TGTGCCAGCAGAGGGCTATCCTACGAGCAGTACTTC.

The chain employs TRBV29-1 and TRBJ2-1, with no clear D. Germline-derived CDR1 and CDR2 are SQVTM and ANQGSEA. The V end was cut by 4 bases, the J end by 5 bases, with 21 bases between. The CDR3 has 16 residues. This CDR3 reads CSVGKRGRNRNNEQFF. In DNA form, the CDR3 reads TGCAGCGTTGGGAAGAGAGGCAGGAATAGGAACAATGAGCAGTTCTTC.

The chain uses TRBV14 and TRBJ2-4, with D hard to call. V was cut by 2 bases and J by 2 bases, with 7 bases left in between. This CDR3 spans 14 amino acids. Germline-derived CDR1 and CDR2 are SGHDN and FVKESK. The DNA of the CDR3 is TGTGCCAGCAGCCAACTGGGGACCAAAAACATTCAGTACTTC. Protein sequence: CASSQLGTKNIQYF.

By proportion, this clone is medium-sized. The sample has other DNA sequences that encode this CDR3 too. The chain couples TRBV7-3 to TRBJ2-2, with D unresolved. V lost 2 bases and J 4 bases, leaving 2 bases between the germline ends. Germline CDR1 reads SGHTA; CDR2 reads FQGTGA. The CDR3 has 12 amino acids. CDR3 protein: CASSLGTGELFF. CDR3 sequence (DNA): TGTGCCAGCAGCTTAGGCACCGGGGAGCTGTTTTTT.

This clone was seen once. This chain uses TRBV11-3 with TRBJ2-3; 9 positions match TRBD2. The V and J ends lost 4 bases and 0 bases, in that order; junction bases with no gene match: 2. The CDR3 is 15 amino acids. Germline V lookup: CDR1 SGHNT, CDR2 YENEEA. The CDR3 nucleotides read TGTGCCAGCAGCTCCGGACTAGCGAGCACAGATACGCAGTATTTT. Translation gives CASSSGLASTDTQYF.

Points on this clone: Other DNA sequences from this sample encode an identical CDR3 as well. V and J are TRBV7-8 and TRBJ1-3; D gene ambiguous. The length of the CDR3 is 14 residues. Germline CDR1 is SGHVS and CDR2 is FQNEAQ. Trimming left V 1 base short and J 1 base short, with 5 bases between. CDR3 amino acids: CASSLGPSGNTIYF. CDR3 nucleotides: TGTGCCAGCAGCTTAGGGCCGTCTGGAAACACCATATATTTT.